This T cell receptor beta chain was observed in a study of shared clonotypes between healthy human individuals. Those who donated were healthy HIV-negative adults, with no recent acute infections or vaccinations reported. CD4+ cells yielded CD45RA+ naive and CD45RA-negative memory subsets. Trimming removed 6 bases from V and 0 bases from J, with 15 bases in between. Germline loops: CDR1 ENHRY, CDR2 SYGVKD. The CDR3 has 16 amino acids. The assay was carried out at the deep level. Data came from immunoSEQ multiplex PCR; TCRdb stores just in-frame clones and leaves some out. The sample lists millions of clones, more than 80% seen once, with over 0.12% in the top ten. The count of this clone is one. Its antigen remains unidentified. Study-level findings and limits: Incomplete sequencing of sorted subsets was indicated by rarefaction despite large depth.

The V call is TRBV10-3, the J call TRBJ1-3; weak D call: TRBD1 (5 bases). The sequence came from a man aged 18 to 30 in good health. What was sequenced was naive CD4+ T cells sorted from blood. Noted subset: CD45RA+ positively selected. CDR3 sequence (DNA): TGTGCCATCAGCCGGGACCTGTGGGGCTCTGGAAACACCATATATTTT. Its translation is CAISRDLWGSGNTIYF.